Listed here are 17 T cell receptor beta chains from one sample, sequenced in a study of regulatory T cells in long-lasting Graves disease. To make TCR beta libraries, researchers used iRepertoire HTBI primers and Arm-PCR of CDR3 regions. TCRdb reanalysed the multiplex PCR reads using MiXCR and keeps one entry per CDR3 protein. This sample yields under 300,000 distinct CDR3 sequences, of which 20% are seen a single time; approximately 14% belongs to the top ten. Time point in this sample: newly diagnosed GD, antithyroid drugs for less than 3 months. PBMCs provided the RNA from which the TCR library was made. Sequencing was performed on peripheral blood mononuclear cells (PBMCs), taken at new diagnosis, from a patient treated with antithyroid drugs. The receptors stem from a female donor with Graves disease.

This chain uses TRBV5-4 with TRBJ2-7; 7 nucleotides match TRBD1. J lost 6 bases, V lost 0 bases, and 9 bases had no gene match. The CDR3 runs to 15 residues. CDR1 is SGHNT, CDR2 YYREEE, per germline (reference sequence). The CDR3 spells CASSLGTDRSGEQYF. The CDR3 nucleotides read TGTGCCAGCAGCTTGGGCACGGACAGGTCGGGCGAGCAGTACTTC.

This clonotype was counted ten times or more. V is TRBV20-1 and J is TRBJ1-6; possibly TRBD1 for D (6 bases). Germline V gene sequence: CDR1 DFQATT, CDR2 SNEGSKA (reference sequence). The V end was cut by 6 bases, the J end by 12 bases, with 18 bases between. This CDR3 region has 13 residues. The CDR3 nucleotides are TGCAGTGCCCGATGGGGGGGCGACCGACCCCTCCACTTT. It encodes CSARWGGDRPLHF.

This clonotype was counted ten times or more. The chain is built from TRBV29-1 and TRBJ2-2, with 8 bases matching TRBD1. In germline, CDR1 is SQVTM, CDR2 ANQGSEA. The trim removed 1 base at V and 6 bases at J, leaving 7 bases unmatched. The CDR3 extends over 15 amino acids. CDR3 in DNA: TGCAGCGTTGAAGGGCAGGGGGCTGGGGCCGGGGAGCTGTTTTTT. Translated, it gives CSVEGQGAGAGELFF.

At least ten counts were recorded for this clonotype. This chain connects TRBV7-7 to TRBJ1-1; D unclear. The CDR3 extends over 14 amino acids. The germline gives CDR1 SSHAT, CDR2 FNYEAQ (reference sequence). Trimming removed 2 bases at V and 5 bases at J, with 12 bases between. The CDR3 region is CASSLRITETEAFF. The CDR3 region has the DNA TGTGCCAGCAGCTTAAGAATTACGGAGACTGAAGCTTTCTTT.

This clonotype was counted many times. The V call is TRBV18, the J call TRBJ2-7, with D possibly TRBD1 on 5 matching bases. Trimming shortened V by 2 bases and J by 2 bases, and 13 bases separated the two germline ends. The germline gives CDR1 KGHSH, CDR2 LQKENI. CDR3 size: 15 residues. CDR3 loop: CASSPFEDNTYEQYF. CDR3 sequence (DNA): TGTGCCAGCTCACCATTCGAGGACAATACCTACGAGCAGTACTTC.

This clonotype was seen ten or more times. This chain links TRBV2 with TRBJ2-7, with D perhaps TRBD2 (5 bases). The CDR3 is 12 amino acids. The germline gives CDR1 SNHLY, CDR2 FYNNEI. V lost 11 bases to trimming and J lost 5 bases, with 16 bases between them. The CDR3 loop is CAPGVTFDEQYF. The DNA of the CDR3 is TGTGCCCCCGGGGTGACCTTCGACGAGCAGTACTTC.

This clonotype showed up many times. This chain links TRBV20-1 with TRBJ2-6; the match to TRBD1 covers 7 bases. CDR1 DFQATT and CDR2 SNEGSKA come from the germline V gene (reference sequence). J lost 4 bases, V lost 2 bases, and 2 bases had no gene match. The length of the CDR3 is 14 residues. CDR3 in DNA: TGCAGTGCTAGAAAGGGGGCAGGGGCCAACGTCCTGACTTTC. Translating it yields CSARKGAGANVLTF.

This clonotype was found many times. The genes are TRBV20-1 and TRBJ1-2; D not resolved. CDR3 length: 13 amino acids. Germline V lookup: CDR1 DFQATT, CDR2 SNEGSKA (reference sequence). V lost 3 bases to trimming and J lost 4 bases, with 12 bases between them. As DNA, the CDR3 is TGCAGTGCTAGCGGGCCCTCTGCCTATGGCTACACCTTC. Its protein product is CSASGPSAYGYTF.

V is TRBV4-3 and J is TRBJ2-2; TRBD1 or TRBD2 may be the D gene (5 bases each). Trimming cost V 0 bases and J 3 bases, with 14 bases left between them. This CDR3 is 17 amino acids long. Germline V CDR1 and CDR2: LGHNA, YSLEER. The CDR3 nucleotides read TGCGCCAGCAGCCAAGAACGGCCGGGACCTTACACCGGGGAGCTGTTTTTT. This encodes CASSQERPGPYTGELFF.

This clonotype occurred a few times. This may be a read error: a much more frequent sequence differs by one nucleotide. The rearrangement links TRBV6-2 or TRBV6-3 to TRBJ2-3, with D hard to call. Germline CDR1 MNHEY, CDR2 SVGEGT. CDR3 size: 12 residues. CDR3 in amino acids: CAGSYLTDTQYF. The DNA for the CDR3 is TGTGCCGGCAGTTACCTCACAGATACGCAGTATTTT.

Comments on this clonotype: With only one base between it and a far larger clone, this is likely a read error. Written as DNA, the CDR3 is TGTGCCAGCAGCTTGTTCCAGGGGGGTAATGAGCAGTACTTC. Residues: CASSLFQGGNEQYF. The chain employs TRBV7-2 and TRBJ2-7, with TRBD1 as a possible D gene (7 bases). CDR1 is SGHTA, CDR2 FQGNSA, per germline. Trimming took off 3 bases at V and 7 bases at J, with 16 bases between the two ends. The CDR3 is 14 amino acids.

Many counts were recorded for this clonotype. J is TRBJ1-4 and V is TRBV7-9; no clear D gene. CDR1 and CDR2 from the germline V gene are SEHNR and FQNEAQ (reference sequence). Trimming took 1 base from V and 8 from J, leaving 14 bases between them. The length of the CDR3 is 15 residues. The CDR3 DNA sequence: TGTGCCAGCAGCTTAGAAGGGCCCAGAAACGAAAAACTGTTTTTT. Amino acids: CASSLEGPRNEKLFF.

This clonotype was seen repeatedly, ten times or more. The chain combines TRBV20-1 with TRBJ2-7; 13 bases line up with TRBD2. Germline values: CDR1 DFQATT, CDR2 SNEGSKA (reference sequence). The CDR3 loop spans 14 amino acids. V was clipped by 5 bases and J by 4 bases; unmatched bases: 5. CDR3 DNA sequence: TGCAGTGCTCCAGGACTAGCGGGAGATTACGAGCAGTACTTC. Encoded protein: CSAPGLAGDYEQYF.

This clonotype was observed at least ten times. The chain has TRBV20-1 and TRBJ2-3, with D maybe TRBD2 (6 bases). Germline V gene data show CDR1 as DFQATT and CDR2 as SNEGSKA (reference sequence). With 5 bases removed from V and 0 bases from J, the gap between germline ends came to 21 bases. This CDR3 is 17 amino acids long. The CDR3 sequence: CSAFTPPGGTSTDTQYF. CDR3 DNA: TGCAGTGCTTTCACCCCACCTGGCGGGACTAGCACAGATACGCAGTATTTT.

In this sample, this clonotype turned up a few times. This chain links TRBV5-1 with TRBJ1-2, with 9 bases that match TRBD1. The CDR3 extends over 13 amino acids. J was trimmed by 6 bases and V by 6 bases; bases with no gene match: 6. The V gene's germline CDR1 is SGHRS and CDR2 YFSETQ. The CDR3 sequence: CASNTGGADGYTF. The CDR3 bases are TGCGCCAGCAATACAGGGGGCGCGGATGGCTACACCTTC.

This clonotype occurred many times. This sequence joins TRBV13 and TRBJ2-3, with 7 bases matching TRBD1. The germline V gene has CDR1 PRHDT and CDR2 FYEKMQ (reference sequence). This CDR3 comprises 16 residues. V lost 2 bases and J lost 3; bases outside the gene matches: 8. The DNA for the CDR3 is TGTGCCAGCAGCTTATCCGGCAGGGGGAGAACAGATACGCAGTATTTT. Protein product: CASSLSGRGRTDTQYF.

CDR3 sequence reads: CASSLGGDAEAFF. In DNA, the CDR3 is TGCGCCAGCAGCTTGGGAGGAGATGCTGAAGCTTTCTTT. The chain uses TRBV5-1 and TRBJ1-1; D uncertain. Per germline, CDR1 SGHRS and CDR2 YFSETQ. The ends were cut back, 0 bases at V and 6 bases at J, with 9 bases in the middle. The CDR3 is made up of 13 amino acids.